Below are 13 T cell receptor beta chains sequenced from a single sample in a study of cytomegalovirus exposure and HLA in healthy donors. It was with 60 Vbeta and 13 Jbeta primers that the PCR ran. Clones were sequenced by immunoSEQ multiplex PCR, and TCRdb holds only the in-frame ones, with some missing. The table has approximately 170,000 clones, approximately 83% seen once. The sequenced sample consisted of PBMCs. The origin of the receptors is a boy between 2 and 15 years old in good health and CMV-seronegative.

The chain carries TRBV30 and TRBJ1-2; the D gene is possibly TRBD1 (6 bases). The CDR3 covers 11 residues. Trimming removed 8 bases from V and 7 bases from J, with 14 bases in between. CDR1 GTSNPN and CDR2 SVGIG come from the germline V gene (reference sequence). The CDR3 protein is CAEERGGGYTF. CDR3 DNA: TGTGCCGAGGAGAGGGGGGGTGGCTACACCTTC.

The rearrangement links TRBV5-6 to TRBJ1-6; D perhaps matches TRBD1 (6 bases). V was cut by 0 bases and J by 5 bases, with 12 bases left in between. The CDR3 is 16 amino acids. In germline, CDR1 is SGHDT, CDR2 YYEEEE. This chain's CDR3 is CASSLAGGAHNSPLHF. The CDR3, as DNA: TGTGCCAGCAGCTTGGCGGGGGGCGCACATAATTCACCCCTCCACTTT.

The CDR3: CASSIGHSDTQYF. The DNA for the CDR3 is TGTGCCAGTAGTATAGGTCACAGCGATACGCAGTATTTT. The genes are TRBV19 and TRBJ2-3, with unresolved D. Germline-derived CDR1 and CDR2 are LNHDA and SQIVND (reference sequence). CDR3 length: 13 residues. The V end lost 1 base, the J end lost 6 bases, and 8 bases lay between the germline ends.

This clone has just one count. V usage is TRBV19 and J usage is TRBJ1-6; D unresolved. The CDR3 extends over 14 amino acids. Trimming took off 5 bases at V and 9 bases at J, with 14 bases between the two ends. Germline V gene sequence: CDR1 LNHDA, CDR2 SQIVND (reference sequence). CDR3 region: CASSLFFSGSPLHF. In DNA form, the CDR3 reads TGTGCCAGTAGTCTTTTTTTTAGTGGTTCACCCCTCCACTTT.

The V gene is TRBV5-5, the J gene TRBJ2-3, with a possible D match to TRBD2 (6 bases). This CDR3 is built from 16 residues. Trimming took 3 bases from V and 4 from J, leaving 18 bases between them. Looked up from germline, CDR1 is SGHKS and CDR2 is YYEKEE (reference sequence). CDR3 sequence reads: CASSSWRDAAPDTQYF. The CDR3 coding sequence is TGTGCCAGCAGCTCTTGGAGGGACGCCGCACCAGATACGCAGTATTTT.

The chain has TRBV7-3 and TRBJ2-1; maybe TRBD2 (6 bases). Germline CDR1 is SGHTA and CDR2 is FQGTGA. The CDR3 has 12 amino acids. Trimming pared 4 bases from V and 11 bases from J, leaving 12 bases between. The CDR3 nucleotides read TGTGCCAGCAGCTCGCCGGGAGAGAAGCAGTTCTTC. Amino acid sequence: CASSSPGEKQFF.

The J gene is TRBJ2-3, the V gene TRBV4-2; 11 nucleotides agree with TRBD2. The V gene end was trimmed by 4 bases and the J gene end by 4 bases; junction bases not matched to a gene: 7. CDR3 length equals 16 residues. Looked up from germline, CDR1 is LGHNA and CDR2 is YNFKEQ. The CDR3 reads CASSPGLAGGADTQYF. DNA of the CDR3: TGTGCCAGCAGCCCGGGCTTAGCGGGGGGGGCAGATACGCAGTATTTT.

In regard to this clone: Germline is not matched at one junction end, which may reflect a read error. The chain employs TRBV7-7 and TRBJ2-5; no clear D. This CDR3 has 13 amino acids. Germline lookup yields CDR1 SSHAT and CDR2 FNYEAQ (reference sequence). In nucleotides, the CDR3 is TGTGCTAGCAGCCGCAACCCCGGGGAGACCCAGTACTTC. Encoded protein: CASSRNPGETQYF. Drawing the rest from reference TRBV7-7 and TRBJ2-5, the complete variable domain is GAGVSQSPRYKVTKRGQDVTLRCDPISSHATLYWYQQALGQGPEFLTYFNYEAQPDKSGLPSDRFSAERPEGSISTLTIQRTEQRDSAMYRCASSRNPGETQYFGPGTRLLVL.

The table lists this clone with a few counts. The chain is built from TRBV2 and TRBJ1-1; tentative D call: TRBD1 (6 bases). This CDR3 contains 17 residues. V was trimmed by 6 bases and J by 1 base, leaving 21 bases between them. Germline V lookup: CDR1 SNHLY, CDR2 FYNNEI. DNA of the CDR3: TGTGCCAGCAGAATTAAACAGGGTCCGCAAGGGAACACTGAAGCTTTCTTT. Amino acids: CASRIKQGPQGNTEAFF.

This sequence joins TRBV4-3 and TRBJ1-1, with TRBD1 matching 7 bases. Germline CDR1 LGHNA, CDR2 YSLEER. J gave up 1 base and V 0 bases, and 5 bases lay outside the gene matches. CDR3 length: 16 residues. As DNA, the CDR3 is TGCGCCAGCAGCCAAGATAGGACAGGAGAGAACACTGAAGCTTTCTTT. Protein product: CASSQDRTGENTEAFF.

The rearrangement joins TRBV7-2 to TRBJ2-7, with 13 positions matching TRBD2. V was clipped by 4 bases and J by 5 bases; unmatched bases: 5. The CDR3 has 15 residues. The germline gives CDR1 SGHTA, CDR2 FQGNSA. The CDR3 DNA reads TGTGCCAGCAGCTCTCGGACTAGCGGGAGACACGAGCAGTACTTC. It translates to CASSSRTSGRHEQYF.

The J gene is TRBJ2-5, the V gene TRBV5-1, with D maybe TRBD2 (7 bases). Trimming pared 0 bases from V and 5 bases from J, leaving 14 bases between. Germline loops: CDR1 SGHRS, CDR2 YFSETQ. CDR3 length equals 15 residues. Here the CDR3 DNA reads TGCGCCAGCAGCTTGGGAGGCGGGGGCCAGGAGACCCAGTACTTC. Translated: CASSLGGGGQETQYF.

The CDR3 spells CASSALTGKDGYTF. The CDR3 DNA reads as TGTGCCAGCAGCGCCCTCACAGGGAAGGATGGCTACACCTTC. The V gene is TRBV9, the J gene TRBJ1-2; tentative D call: TRBD1 (6 bases). V lost 3 bases and J lost 6, with 15 bases in between. Germline V gene sequence: CDR1 SGDLS, CDR2 YYNGEE. This CDR3 contains 14 residues.